This TCR beta chain was sequenced during a study of post-analysis software for immune sequencing data. cDNA libraries for TCR beta contained unique molecular identifiers. TCRdb processed the PCR reads anew with MiXCR; each CDR3 protein has one entry. This table holds hundreds of thousands of distinct CDR3 sequences, around 40% found once. This clonotype was detected many times. Its antigen remains unidentified. General study results and limits: With TRBV5-6, TRBV5-1 and TRBV20-1 included, 4 or 5 TRBV segments were more frequent in patients than in controls.

This CDR3 region has 16 residues. Germline V lookup: CDR1 SGDLS, CDR2 YYNGEE. V was clipped by 2 bases and J by 0 bases, with 9 bases between them. The chain couples TRBV9 to TRBJ2-6; D perhaps matches TRBD1 (5 bases). The material sequenced was blood. This TCR derives from a girl between 10 and 17 years old with multiple sclerosis. CDR3 region: CASSVQGSSGANVLTF. In DNA, the CDR3 is TGTGCCAGCAGCGTCCAGGGATCCTCTGGGGCCAACGTCCTGACTTTC.